Presented here are 21 T cell receptor beta chains from one specimen sequenced in a study of T cell repertoires in cytomegalovirus infection. MiXCR was run by TCRdb on the reads, yielding one entry per CDR3 protein. The top ten clones hold roughly 13% of a sample with some 800,000 distinct CDR3 sequences, 25% to 35% of them seen once. These receptors' antigens are unknown. Sequenced here: cultured CD8+ T cells from PBMCs, sampled from culture after CMV antigen stimulation. The receptors shown here come from a human donor in good health (CMV status not recorded). Some clones in this sample may be carry-over from other donors' samples.

This clonotype was recorded many times. The CDR3 here is CASSHGQGMEFGELFF. The CDR3 DNA follows: TGTGCCAGCAGTCACGGACAGGGGATGGAGTTCGGGGAGCTGTTTTTT. The chain uses TRBV12-3 or TRBV12-4 and TRBJ2-2; 9 bases are shared with TRBD1. The CDR3 loop spans 16 amino acids. V lost 5 bases to trimming and J lost 7 bases; unmatched junction nucleotides: 11.

A few counts support this clonotype. The CDR3 DNA is TGTGCCAGCAAAGGTAGCGGGGGGCCGTCCTACAATGAGCAGTTCTTC. Its translation: CASKGSGGPSYNEQFF. The rearrangement uses TRBV27 and TRBJ2-1; 10 bases agree with TRBD2. Germline CDR1 MNHEY, CDR2 SMNVEV (reference sequence). This CDR3 is 16 amino acids long. The trim removed 7 bases at V and 1 base at J, leaving 7 bases unmatched.

This rearrangement joins TRBV14 to TRBJ1-1; D is ambiguous. CDR3 size: 17 residues. The V and J ends lost 6 bases and 4 bases respectively, with 24 bases between them. Germline V gene sequence: CDR1 SGHDN, CDR2 FVKESK. The CDR3 bases are TGTGCCAGCAGTCCCGACATAACGGGCCGGAGGAGCACTGAAGCTTTCTTT. Protein product: CASSPDITGRRSTEAFF.

The chain recombines TRBV6-5 with TRBJ2-2; D is unresolved. Trimming shortened V by 2 bases and J by 6 bases, and 13 bases separated the two germline ends. Per germline, CDR1 MNHEY and CDR2 SVGAGI. CDR3 length: 15 residues. This CDR3 is CASSYEDPGPGELFF. CDR3 DNA: TGTGCCAGCAGTTACGAGGACCCCGGTCCCGGGGAGCTGTTTTTT.

The chain carries TRBV6-2 or TRBV6-3 and TRBJ1-5; the match to TRBD1 covers 10 bases. V was clipped by 6 bases and J by 5 bases; unmatched bases: 7. The germline V gene has CDR1 MNHEY and CDR2 SVGEGT. The CDR3 has 15 residues. CDR3 in DNA: TGTGCCAGCAGAGGGACAGGGGTGGGCGATCAGCCCCAGCATTTT. Encoded protein: CASRGTGVGDQPQHF.

V gene TRBV27 combines with J gene TRBJ1-1; D remains unclear. The germline CDR1 and CDR2 sequences are MNHEY and SMNVEV (reference sequence). The CDR3 spans 11 residues. The CDR3, as DNA: TGTGTGTCAAGTTCGAACACTGAAGCTTTCTTT. As protein: CVSSSNTEAFF.

The rearrangement joins TRBV19 to TRBJ1-2; TRBD1 matches at 9 bases. Germline assignment: CDR1 LNHDA and CDR2 SQIVND (reference sequence). V trimming: 7 bases; J trimming: 2 bases; junction bases outside the gene matches: 14. The CDR3 contains 17 residues. CDR3 protein: CASTRQAMTGGNYGYTF. The CDR3 nucleotides are TGTGCCAGTACCCGACAAGCCATGACAGGGGGGAACTATGGCTACACCTTC.

This clonotype was counted only a few times. This rearrangement joins TRBV7-9 to TRBJ2-1; TRBD1 matches at 8 bases. The CDR3 runs to 18 residues. With 5 bases clipped from V and 9 bases from J, the junction kept 21 bases outside the gene matches. The germline V gene encodes CDR1 SEHNR and CDR2 FQNEAQ (reference sequence). The CDR3 loop is CASSRPGAGGASSVEQFF. The DNA for the CDR3 is TGTGCCAGCAGCCGCCCCGGGGCAGGGGGCGCGTCATCGGTTGAGCAGTTCTTC.

This clonotype has only a few counts. The rearrangement links TRBV29-1 to TRBJ1-1; D uncertain. The CDR3 contains 11 residues. The germline gives CDR1 SQVTM, CDR2 ANQGSEA. Trimming shortened V by 4 bases and J by 5 bases, and 8 bases separated the two germline ends. CDR3 DNA: TGCAGCGTTGGTGTGGGGACTGAAGCTTTCTTT. Its protein is CSVGVGTEAFF.

The V and J genes are TRBV18 and TRBJ1-1; the D is unclear. Trimming took off 3 bases at V and 3 bases at J, with 11 bases between the two ends. CDR3 length: 14 amino acids. Looked up from germline, CDR1 is KGHSH and CDR2 is LQKENI. The CDR3 nucleotides read TGTGCCAGCTCACCCCGGGAATGGGACACTGAAGCTTTCTTT. Translating it yields CASSPREWDTEAFF.

In its sample, this clonotype was seen many times. The V and J genes are TRBV7-2 and TRBJ2-7, with 7 bases lining up with TRBD2. Germline V gene sequence: CDR1 SGHTA, CDR2 FQGNSA. V shed 6 bases and J 6 bases; nucleotides not matched to a gene: 11. This CDR3 contains 14 residues. CDR3 bases: TGTGCCAGCAGTTATTGGGGAGGGGCTTTCGAGCAGTACGTC. Translated, it gives CASSYWGGAFEQYV.

This clonotype was counted between two and nine times. The gene calls are TRBV12-3 or TRBV12-4 and TRBJ2-7; the D gene is possibly TRBD1 (6 bases). Trimming pared 9 bases from V and 0 bases from J, leaving 30 bases between. The CDR3 loop spans 19 amino acids. This chain's CDR3 is CARGACRASRRTYSYEQYV. Written as DNA, the CDR3 is TGTGCCAGGGGGGCTTGTAGGGCTTCACGTCGGACCTACTCCTACGAGCAGTACGTC.

In its sample, this clonotype was seen a few times. The chain uses TRBV12-3 or TRBV12-4 and TRBJ2-3; D is perhaps TRBD2 (6 bases). The CDR3 covers 13 residues. With 11 bases removed from V and 3 bases from J, the gap between germline ends came to 15 bases. CDR3 loop: CALAGGGTDTQYF. Written as DNA, the CDR3 is TGTGCCCTGGCCGGGGGTGGGACAGATACGCAGTATTTT.

The V gene is TRBV3-1, the J gene TRBJ2-2; D uncertain. The V gene's germline CDR1 is LGHDT and CDR2 YNNKEL (reference sequence). V was shortened by 5 bases and J by 0 bases, with 10 bases between the two germline ends. This CDR3 comprises 15 residues. CDR3 residues: CASSSQDPNTGELFF. CDR3 bases: TGTGCCAGCAGCTCCCAAGACCCGAACACCGGGGAGCTGTTTTTT.

The V gene is TRBV4-1, the J gene TRBJ1-6; the D gene is possibly TRBD1 (5 bases). The CDR3 sequence is 13 residues long. Germline V gene lookup returns CDR1 MGHRA and CDR2 YSYEKL. Trimming removed 4 bases at V and 7 bases at J, with 8 bases between. The CDR3 reads CASSLGENSPLHF. The CDR3 DNA reads as TGCGCCAGCAGCCTAGGGGAAAATTCACCCCTCCACTTT.

The chain has TRBV19 and TRBJ2-1; no definite D call. This CDR3 contains 13 residues. Germline V gene data show CDR1 as LNHDA and CDR2 as SQIVND (reference sequence). V lost 3 bases and J 3 bases, leaving 6 bases between the germline ends. CDR3 region: CASSISDYNEQFF. The CDR3 DNA follows: TGTGCCAGTAGTATTTCCGACTACAATGAGCAGTTCTTC.

This clonotype was seen a handful of times. The chain joins TRBV7-6 to TRBJ1-3, with a tentative D call TRBD1 (6 bases). CDR3 length equals 16 residues. Trimming cost V 4 bases and J 5 bases, with 18 bases left between them. The germline gives CDR1 SGHVS, CDR2 FNYEAQ. This CDR3 is CASSWETGPSRNTIYF. The CDR3 bases are TGTGCCAGCAGCTGGGAGACAGGACCCTCGCGAAACACCATATATTTT.

J is TRBJ2-3 and V is TRBV6-4, with 7 nucleotides matching TRBD2. After removal of 2 bases from V and 1 base from J, the junction contained 0 bases not matched to a gene. The CDR3 consists of 14 residues. CDR1 and CDR2 (germline): MRHNA, SNTAGT. DNA of the CDR3: TGTGCCAGCAGTGACGCGGGGGGCACAGATACGCAGTATTTT. Translated, it gives CASSDAGGTDTQYF.

In regard to this clonotype: Its ends do not fully match the called genes, so a read error is possible. V gene TRBV7-2 combines with J gene TRBJ1-5; D is unresolved. Germline CDR1 is SGHTA and CDR2 is FQGNSA. CDR3 length: 15 residues. In DNA form, the CDR3 reads TGTGCCAGCAGCCCCTGGGCAGTTAGCAATCAGCCCCAGCGTTTT. It specifies CASSPWAVSNQPQRF.

This clonotype was seen more than once but under ten times. This chain links TRBV7-6 with TRBJ2-1; 7 bases map to TRBD1. Germline V gene data show CDR1 as SGHVS and CDR2 as FNYEAQ. V gave up 3 bases and J gave up 4 bases; unmatched junction bases: 6. The CDR3 length is 15 residues. The CDR3 region has the DNA TGTGCCAGCAGCTTCGACAGGGACGAATACAATGAGCAGTTCTTC. Translated, it gives CASSFDRDEYNEQFF.

This clonotype showed up just a few times. This chain links TRBV19 with TRBJ2-2, with unresolved D. Trimming pared 2 bases from V and 7 bases from J, leaving 14 bases between. This CDR3 has 15 residues. Germline CDR1 reads LNHDA; CDR2 reads SQIVND (reference sequence). The DNA for the CDR3 is TGTGCCAGTAGTATAACGGTGGAGTACGGCGGGGAGCTGTTTTTT. Its translation: CASSITVEYGGELFF.